Listed below are T cell receptor beta chains from one sample, sequenced in a study of cytomegalovirus exposure and HLA in healthy donors. The data were produced by immunoSEQ multiplex PCR, yet TCRdb's version contains in-frame clones alone and is incomplete. The sample holds more than 200,000 clones, 65% to 80% seen once. Sequencing input: PBMCs. Source of these receptors: a girl aged 2-9 years in good health and CMV-seronegative. The CDR3 runs from the conserved cysteine through the conserved F or W. The order of the fields is clone size, D gene, V gene, J gene, CDR3 protein, CDR3 DNA. A D gene is named only where the DNA matches it firmly. Clone size is stated in some rows and not others, as once, few, many or a class when expanded.

>-|-|TRBV2|TRBJ1-5
CASSEKGGNQPQHF
TGTGCCAGCAGTGAAAAGGGAGGCAATCAGCCCCAGCATTTT
>-|-|TRBV10-3|TRBJ1-2
CAISETRRGYTF
TGTGCCATCAGTGAGACGCGGCGGGGCTACACCTTC
>-|TRBD1|TRBV5-1|TRBJ2-1
CASSLATGTGYNEQFF
TGCGCCAGCAGCTTGGCTACTGGGACAGGCTACAATGAGCAGTTCTTC
>-|TRBD1|TRBV13|TRBJ1-2
CASREGTGNYGYTF
TGTGCCAGCAGAGAGGGGACAGGGAACTATGGCTACACCTTC
>-|TRBD2|TRBV5-1|TRBJ2-3
CASSHAWAGGSTDTQYF
TGCGCCAGCAGCCACGCCTGGGCGGGGGGTAGCACAGATACGCAGTATTTT
>-|TRBD2|TRBV30|TRBJ2-7
CAWSGGLAGAKRYF
TGTGCCTGGAGTGGGGGACTAGCGGGAGCTAAGCGGTACTTC
>-|-|TRBV9|TRBJ2-1
CASSVRPSHNEQFF
TGTGCCAGCAGCGTACGTCCTAGTCACAATGAGCAGTTCTTC
>-|-|TRBV12-1|TRBJ1-1
CASSFGCEEAFF
TGTGCCAGCAGCTTTGGTTGCGAGGAAGCTTTCTTT
>-|TRBD1|TRBV5-4|TRBJ2-1
CASSPGQGYEQFF
TGTGCCAGCAGCCCCGGACAGGGCTATGAGCAGTTCTTC
>-|-|TRBV27|TRBJ2-7
CASSLRASHEQYF
TGTGCCAGCAGTCTTCGTGCGTCCCACGAGCAGTACTTC
>-|TRBD2|TRBV7-7|TRBJ2-5
CASSRERTSGSNQETQYF
TGTGCCAGCAGCCGAGAGCGGACTAGCGGGTCGAACCAAGAGACCCAGTACTTC
>-|-|TRBV21-1|TRBJ1-2
CASSIGVGYTF
TGTGCCAGCAGCATAGGGGTGGGCTACACCTTC
>-|-|TRBV18|TRBJ1-1
CASSADTEAFF
TGTGCCAGCTCAGCGGACACTGAAGCTTTCTTT
>-|-|TRBV27|TRBJ1-5
CASSLVYYSNQPQHF
TGTGCCAGCAGTTTAGTATACTATAGCAATCAGCCCCAGCATTTT
>-|TRBD1|TRBV4-1|TRBJ1-4
CASSQAPDRGPNEKLFF
TGCGCCAGCAGCCAAGCACCCGACAGGGGTCCTAATGAAAAACTGTTTTTT
>-|TRBD1|TRBV2|TRBJ2-1
CASSPGTGTPPFF
TGTGCCAGCAGTCCCGGGACAGGGACGCCCCCGTTCTTC
>-|-|TRBV6-5|TRBJ1-1
CASSYSSQGTTEAFF
TGTGCCAGCAGTTACTCTTCACAGGGCACCACTGAAGCTTTCTTT
>-|TRBD2|TRBV7-9|TRBJ2-7
CASSPLAGDYEQYF
TGTGCCAGCAGCCCACTAGCGGGGGACTACGAGCAGTACTTC
>-|TRBD1|TRBV4-1|TRBJ2-7
CASSPRTGRYEQYF
TGCGCCAGCAGCCCCCGGACAGGGAGGTACGAGCAGTACTTC
>few|-|TRBV29-1|TRBJ1-1
CSVSQTNTEAFF
TGCAGCGTTAGCCAAACGAACACTGAAGCTTTCTTT
>-|TRBD2|TRBV12-5|TRBJ2-1
CARGVKREYNEQFF
TGTGCTAGGGGGGTCAAGCGGGAGTACAATGAGCAGTTCTTC
>-|-|TRBV5-6|TRBJ1-2
CASSLGGHYGYTF
TGTGCCAGCAGCTTGGGAGGGCACTATGGCTACACCTTC
>-|-|TRBV5-1|TRBJ2-3
CASSLELTDTQYF
TGCGCCAGCAGCTTGGAGCTTACAGATACGCAGTATTTT
>-|-|TRBV23-1|TRBJ2-6
CASIGRGQCSGANVLTF
TGCGCCAGCATCGGGAGGGGGCAGTGCTCTGGGGCCAACGTCCTGACTTTC